The T cell receptor (beta chain) described here comes from a study of blood T cell repertoires in COVID-19. Study summary: T cells, B-cell-depleted T cells, or PBMCs supplied cDNA or gDNA.

Germline CDR1 reads SGHVS; CDR2 reads FNYEAQ. Trimming took 5 bases from V and 0 from J; bases not matched to a gene: 5. CDR3 length: 15 residues. Assignments of participants to cohorts depended upon their own reported clinical history. Authors' methods: Counts of nucleated cells, estimated from reference gene primer amplification, were obtained. Produced via immunoSEQ multiplex PCR; TCRdb's table is partial and in-frame only. Clone size and the V and J calls come from that table; the DNA yielded D and trimming. This table holds roughly 430,000 clones, approximately 86% found once. Sample: PBMCs or T cells enriched from blood (not recorded which). The TCR was taken from a woman aged 40-49 years with acute COVID-19. The chain has TRBV7-6 and TRBJ1-1; 8 bases match TRBD1. The DNA of the CDR3 is TGTGCCAGCAGCACCCGACAGGGGATGAACACTGAAGCTTTCTTT. Residues: CASSTRQGMNTEAFF.